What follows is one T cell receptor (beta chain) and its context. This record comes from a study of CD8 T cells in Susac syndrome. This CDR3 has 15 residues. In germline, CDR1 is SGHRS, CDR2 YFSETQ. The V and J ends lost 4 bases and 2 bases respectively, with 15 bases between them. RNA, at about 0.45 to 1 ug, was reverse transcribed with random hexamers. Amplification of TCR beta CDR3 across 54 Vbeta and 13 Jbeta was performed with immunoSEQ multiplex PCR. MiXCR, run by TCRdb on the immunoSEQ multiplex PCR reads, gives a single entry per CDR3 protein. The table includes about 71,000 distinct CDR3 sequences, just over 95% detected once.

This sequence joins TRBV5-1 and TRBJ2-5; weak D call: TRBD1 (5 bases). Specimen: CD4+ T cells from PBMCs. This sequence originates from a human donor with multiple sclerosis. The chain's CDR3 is CASSPHQGIQETQYF. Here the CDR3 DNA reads TGCGCCAGCAGCCCTCACCAGGGAATTCAAGAGACCCAGTACTTC.